The T cell receptor beta chain under discussion was sequenced for a study of T cell responses to AZD1222 COVID-19 vaccine. Data came from immunoSEQ multiplex PCR; TCRdb stores just in-frame clones and leaves some out. The repertoire has about 150,000 clones, 85% to 95% of them found once; the top ten carry 1.5% to 2%. Looked up from germline, CDR1 is SGDLS and CDR2 is YYNGEE. The CDR3 has 14 residues. The V end lost 3 bases, the J end lost 3 bases, and 12 bases lay between the germline ends. Here the sequenced sample was peripheral blood, taken on day 0 of AZD1222 vaccination. The chain employs TRBV9 and TRBJ1-1; D possibly corresponds to TRBD1 (6 bases). This TCR derives from an adult in good health. The CDR3 nucleotides read TGTGCCAGCAGCGGAAACAGGGTGGACACTGAAGCTTTCTTT. This gives the protein CASSGNRVDTEAFF.